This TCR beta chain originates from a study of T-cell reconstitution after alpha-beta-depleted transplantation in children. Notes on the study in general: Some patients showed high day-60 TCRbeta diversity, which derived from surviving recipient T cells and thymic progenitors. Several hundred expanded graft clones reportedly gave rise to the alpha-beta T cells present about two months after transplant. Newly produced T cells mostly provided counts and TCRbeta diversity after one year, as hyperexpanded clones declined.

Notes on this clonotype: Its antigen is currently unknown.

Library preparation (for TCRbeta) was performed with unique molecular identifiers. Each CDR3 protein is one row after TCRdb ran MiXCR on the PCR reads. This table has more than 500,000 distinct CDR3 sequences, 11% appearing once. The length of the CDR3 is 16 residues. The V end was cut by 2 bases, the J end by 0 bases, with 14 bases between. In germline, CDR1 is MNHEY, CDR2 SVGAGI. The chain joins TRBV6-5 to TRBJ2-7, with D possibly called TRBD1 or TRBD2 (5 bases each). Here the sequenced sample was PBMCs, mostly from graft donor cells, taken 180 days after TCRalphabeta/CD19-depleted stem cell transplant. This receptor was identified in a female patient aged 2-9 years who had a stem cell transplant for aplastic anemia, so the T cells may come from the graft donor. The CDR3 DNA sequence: TGTGCCAGCAGTTACGGGGGTGGTGAACTCTCCTACGAGCAGTACTTC. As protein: CASSYGGGELSYEQYF.